A selection of T cell receptor beta chains follows, all from one sample in a study of metastatic and nonmetastatic thyroid tumors. TCRdb reprocessed the PCR reads via MiXCR. The sample yields about 14,000 clones, around 28% seen once. Input material: tumor tissue. These receptors were taken from a female donor with papillary thyroid cancer or a benign thyroid nodule (not recorded which). Some clones in this sample may be carry-over from other donors' samples. CDR3s include the opening cysteine and the closing phenylalanine or tryptophan. The D gene is left open where the match is weak. The size of a clone is reported for some rows only, either as once, few or many, or as a class for expanded clones.

abundance	v_gene	j_gene	d_gene	CDR3nt	CDR3aa
NA	TRBV9	TRBJ2-2	TRBD2	TGTGCCAGCAGGCCGGGACTAGCAGACACGAACACCGGGGAGCTGTTTTTT	CASRPGLADTNTGELFF
many	TRBV4-2	TRBJ1-3	NA	TGTGCCAGCAGCCAAGTTCGGGACGATGGAAACACCATATATTTT	CASSQVRDDGNTIYF
NA	TRBV20-1	TRBJ1-1	NA	TGCAGTGCTAGAGATTTTCCAGGGCGGGTTACTGAAGCTTTCTTT	CSARDFPGRVTEAFF
many	TRBV6-1	TRBJ1-5	TRBD1	TGTGCCAGATCCGTGGGACAGCGGGAAAATCAGCCCCAGCATTTT	CARSVGQRENQPQHF
few	TRBV27	TRBJ2-1	TRBD1	TGTGCCAGCAGCGCAAGTGGGACAGGGGCGGGTGAGCAGTTCTTC	CASSASGTGAGEQFF
few	TRBV28	TRBJ2-7	TRBD1	TGTGCCAGCAGTTCCGACAGGGGACTTCCCCACGAGCAGTACTTC	CASSSDRGLPHEQYF
NA	TRBV9	TRBJ2-1	NA	TGTGTCAGCACCCATTCAGGGGTACTGGATGAGCAGTTTTTC	CVSTHSGVLDEQFF
NA	TRBV6-1	TRBJ1-2	NA	TGTGCCAGCAGCCCGGGACCTAACTATGGCTACACCTTC	CASSPGPNYGYTF
few	TRBV2	TRBJ2-7	TRBD2	TGTGCCAGCAGTGTTGGGACCCCCCTCGGGGGGGAGCAGTACTTC	CASSVGTPLGGEQYF
NA	TRBV20-1	TRBJ2-1	NA	TGCAGTGCTAGAGATCCCCGGGGTCCCTACAATGAGCAGTTCTTC	CSARDPRGPYNEQFF
medium-sized	TRBV11-1	TRBJ2-2	NA	TGTGCCAGCAGCCTTAGGCGAACGAACACCGGGGAGCTGTTTTTT	CASSLRRTNTGELFF
NA	TRBV24-1	TRBJ2-2	NA	TGTGCCACCAGTGATTCATCAGTCGCAGGGTATATACCCAAGTGGGGGGAGCTGTTTTTT	CATSDSSVAGYIPKWGELFF
medium-sized	TRBV7-9	TRBJ2-7	NA	TGTGCCAGCAGCTTAACCTACGAGCAGTACTTC	CASSLTYEQYF
few	TRBV19	TRBJ2-3	NA	TGTGCCAGTAGTCTGGGTCAGGCGGATACGCAGTATTTT	CASSLGQADTQYF
many	TRBV28	TRBJ1-2	TRBD1	TGTGCCAGCGAAGGGGGCCTCTATGGCTACACCTTC	CASEGGLYGYTF
medium-sized	TRBV2	TRBJ2-7	NA	TGTGCCAGCGGACCATTACAGGGTACGGAAGAGCAGTACTTC	CASGPLQGTEEQYF
medium-sized	TRBV6-5	TRBJ1-6	TRBD1	TGTGCCAGCAGTTACGACAGGGGACAGGGTTCACCCCTCCACTTT	CASSYDRGQGSPLHF
medium-sized	TRBV7-2	TRBJ1-1	NA	TGTGCCAGCAGCTTATCGACGGAAGCTTTCTTT	CASSLSTEAFF
NA	TRBV30	TRBJ1-4	NA	TGTGCCTGGCACTCAGGGTATAGGGATGAAAAACTGTTTTTT	CAWHSGYRDEKLFF
NA	TRBV4-3	TRBJ1-1	NA	TGCGCCAGCAGCCAAGATCGGGGGGATGGTGAAGCTTTCTTT	CASSQDRGDGEAFF
medium-sized	TRBV20-1	TRBJ1-2	TRBD1	TGCAGTGCTAGAGATCAGGGGGCTGGGCACTATGGCTACACCTTC	CSARDQGAGHYGYTF
NA	TRBV11-1	TRBJ2-7	NA	TGTGCCAGCAGCTTAAGGGGGACTTCCCCATTTTACGAGCAGTACTTC	CASSLRGTSPFYEQYF
NA	TRBV4-1	TRBJ2-7	NA	TGCGCCAGCAGCCCCACCGTGGCCTACGAGCAGTACTTC	CASSPTVAYEQYF
once	TRBV5-4	TRBJ2-3	NA	TGTGCCAGCAGCTTGGGAGGGTTCACAGATACGCAGTATTTT	CASSLGGFTDTQYF
NA	TRBV2	TRBJ1-2	TRBD1	TGTGCCAGCTCAGGGGGCGGAGGATATGGCTACACCTTC	CASSGGGGYGYTF
NA	TRBV20-1	TRBJ1-2	TRBD1	TGCAGTGCTCCTCCGCCCGGGACCCCCGACAGGGGCGACGGCTACACCTTC	CSAPPPGTPDRGDGYTF
NA	TRBV12-5	TRBJ2-3	NA	TGTGCTAGTGGCTTCTCAGGGAGAGATACGCAGTATTTT	CASGFSGRDTQYF
few	TRBV7-6	TRBJ2-7	NA	TGTGCCAGCAGTTCCAACAACGAGCAGTACTTC	CASSSNNEQYF
NA	TRBV5-1	TRBJ2-7	NA	TGCGCCAGCAGCTTGGGACAGCTAACCTACGAGCAGTACTTC	CASSLGQLTYEQYF
NA	TRBV7-8	TRBJ2-7	TRBD1	TGTGCCAGCGGCTACGGACAGGGTCTATACGAGCAGTACTTC	CASGYGQGLYEQYF
NA	TRBV5-1	TRBJ2-5	TRBD1	TGCGCCAGCAGCTCGACAGGGGGGTCCCAAGAGACCCAGTACTTC	CASSSTGGSQETQYF
many	TRBV4-2	TRBJ2-7	TRBD1	TGTGCCAGCAGCCAAGCCACAGGGGTCGAGCAATACTTC	CASSQATGVEQYF
NA	TRBV27	TRBJ1-1	NA	TGTGCCAGCAGTTTATCGATGGGGCACGGCACTGAAGCTTTCTTT	CASSLSMGHGTEAFF
many	TRBV4-1	TRBJ1-4	NA	TGCGCCAGCAGCCCTTTGCCCACAACTAATGAAAAACTGTTTTTT	CASSPLPTTNEKLFF
few	TRBV28	TRBJ1-5	TRBD1	TGTGCCAGCAGTGGGACAGCCGATCAGCCCCAGCATTTT	CASSGTADQPQHF
many	TRBV2	TRBJ2-1	NA	TGTGCCAGCAGTGAAGGTCTGACAGGGACTTACAATGAGCAGTTCTTC	CASSEGLTGTYNEQFF
NA	TRBV11-2	TRBJ2-7	TRBD2	TGTGCCAGCAGTCTGACTAGCGGGAGCCCCTACGAGCAGTACTTC	CASSLTSGSPYEQYF
few	TRBV19	TRBJ2-5	NA	TGTGCCAGTAACCCCCAGGGGGGGGAGACCCAGTACTTC	CASNPQGGETQYF
NA	TRBV20-1	TRBJ2-1	TRBD2	TGCAGTCTCGAGGGGTCTAGCGGGGATCGCCGAAATGAGCAGTTCTTC	CSLEGSSGDRRNEQFF
few	TRBV12-3/TRBV12-4	TRBJ1-6	TRBD1	TGTGCCAGCACCCCAGGGGGTCCATCCCTCCACTTT	CASTPGGPSLHF
NA	TRBV5-1	TRBJ2-3	NA	TGCGCCAGCAGCTCCTCGACTAGTACAGATACGCAGTATTTT	CASSSSTSTDTQYF
few	TRBV28	TRBJ2-7	NA	TGTGCCAGCAGTTTTCCAAGCGGAGTAACCTACGAGCAGTACTTC	CASSFPSGVTYEQYF
NA	TRBV20-1	TRBJ2-7	NA	TGCAGTGCTAGTGGAGAGTACGGTTTAGTCTACGAGCAGTACTTC	CSASGEYGLVYEQYF
NA	TRBV7-2	TRBJ2-7	TRBD2	TGTGCCAGCAGCTTAGCCCCCCGAGCGGGAGGGGACGAGCAGTACTTC	CASSLAPRAGGDEQYF
few	TRBV12-3/TRBV12-4	TRBJ2-7	NA	TGTGCCAGCAGTCCACAGGGAGGGGGTTACGAGCAGTACTTC	CASSPQGGGYEQYF
medium-sized	TRBV20-1	TRBJ2-5	TRBD1	TGCAGTGCTAGATCCCAGGGGGTTGAGACCCAGTACTTC	CSARSQGVETQYF
NA	TRBV19	TRBJ1-4	NA	TGTGCCAGTAGTATTGGGGGGGCCGGTGAAAAACTGTTTTTT	CASSIGGAGEKLFF
NA	TRBV5-4	TRBJ1-6	NA	TGTGCCAGCACCAATTCAGGGAATTCCTATAATTCCCCCCTCCACTTT	CASTNSGNSYNSPLHF
NA	TRBV7-8	TRBJ2-7	NA	TGTGCCAGCAGCGCCTACAGGGTCGGGGCCTACGAGCAGTACTTC	CASSAYRVGAYEQYF
NA	TRBV2	TRBJ2-3	NA	TGTGCCAGCAAGGATCAGTCAGATACGCAGTATTTT	CASKDQSDTQYF
NA	TRBV28	TRBJ1-6	NA	TGTGCCAGCAGTTTATCCCAGGGTTCACCCCTCCACTTT	CASSLSQGSPLHF